The rows below give T cell receptor beta chains drawn from one sample of a study of cytomegalovirus exposure and HLA in healthy donors. Sequenced by immunoSEQ multiplex PCR; TCRdb stores in-frame clones only, minus some. Seen here are about 190,000 clones, about four fifths observed once, and the top ten hold roughly 3.1%. The sample consisted of PBMCs. These TCRs come from a man aged 35-49 years in good health and CMV-seropositive. CDR3s leave out the opening cysteine and the closing phenylalanine or tryptophan. The order of the fields is V gene, J gene, D gene, CDR3 protein. D genes are given only for firm matches.

V: TRBV20-1
J: TRBJ1-2
D: -
CDR3: SADGGYGYT

V: TRBV5-1
J: TRBJ1-4
D: -
CDR3: ASSPGLTNEKLF

V: TRBV19
J: TRBJ2-5
D: -
CDR3: ASSHDQGGTATRETQY

V: TRBV5-4
J: TRBJ2-1
D: -
CDR3: ASSKGQRVSEQF

V: TRBV18
J: TRBJ1-1
D: -
CDR3: ASSFDGDTEAF

V: TRBV7-3
J: TRBJ2-6
D: TRBD1
CDR3: ASSSMTGTGANVLT

V: TRBV5-1
J: TRBJ1-6
D: TRBD1
CDR3: ASSSPGQLNSPLH

V: TRBV6-6
J: TRBJ2-7
D: TRBD1
CDR3: ASTQGAVGEQY

V: TRBV28
J: TRBJ2-2
D: TRBD1
CDR3: AILGQANTGELF

V: TRBV11-2
J: TRBJ1-2
D: TRBD1
CDR3: ASSFQKDRGLGSSYGYT

V: TRBV2
J: TRBJ1-1
D: TRBD1
CDR3: ASSEALRAGGNTEAF

V: TRBV19
J: TRBJ2-7
D: -
CDR3: ASSIGGGDYEQY

V: TRBV4-1
J: TRBJ1-1
D: -
CDR3: ASSQDRRGTEAF

V: TRBV7-2
J: TRBJ2-7
D: TRBD1
CDR3: ASSLEPGTVYEQY

V: TRBV29-1
J: TRBJ2-3
D: -
CDR3: SVRQAYTDTQY

V: TRBV6-5
J: TRBJ2-2
D: -
CDR3: ASSRTGELF

V: TRBV5-1
J: TRBJ2-2
D: -
CDR3: ASSLSTANTGELF

V: TRBV7-9
J: TRBJ2-1
D: TRBD1
CDR3: ASVRTGDNGNEQF

V: TRBV6-5
J: TRBJ2-7
D: TRBD1
CDR3: ASSGQGAQTEQY

V: TRBV7-9
J: TRBJ1-2
D: TRBD1
CDR3: ASSSGQGDYGYT

V: TRBV5-1
J: TRBJ1-1
D: -
CDR3: ASSLEGGTEAF